The clone carrying this T cell receptor (beta chain) showed up many times. Source material for PBMCs was more than 7.5 ml fresh peripheral blood. Amplification of TCR beta CDR3 regions was performed using RNA transcripts as template. First-round RT-PCR with HTBI primers amplified the TCR CDR3 region. MiXCR, run by TCRdb on the multiplex PCR reads, gives a single entry per CDR3 protein. The data show 300,000 to 450,000 distinct CDR3 sequences, around 14% seen once. These data are taken from a study of T cells in Graves' hyperthyroidism and ophthalmopathy. Looked up from germline, CDR1 is SQVTM and CDR2 is ANQGSEA. The CDR3 runs 17 residues. The J segment lost 2 bases and the V segment lost 3 bases, leaving 11 bases of the junction unmatched.

The chain employs TRBV29-1 and TRBJ2-5, with 11 nucleotides matching TRBD1. The origin of this receptor is a young woman with Graves' hyperthyroidism that later progressed to Graves' ophthalmopathy. Sequencing was done on a sample of blood. CDR3 DNA: TGCAGCGTTGATTGGGCAATCAGGGACAGGGGGCAAGAGACCCAGTACTTC. As protein: CSVDWAIRDRGQETQYF.